One T cell receptor (beta chain) is described in this entry. This sample was included in a study of identifying expanded T cells in peripheral blood. TCRdb's table, derived via immunoSEQ multiplex PCR, lists solely in-frame clones and lacks some. Among 85,000 to 100,000 clones listed, about 91% were seen once. The J segment lost 3 bases and the V segment lost 4 bases, leaving 0 bases of the junction unmatched. This CDR3 is 14 amino acids long. Per the germline V gene, CDR1 is MGHDK and CDR2 is SYGVNS. The chain recombines TRBV25-1 with TRBJ2-2, with 9 positions matching TRBD1. Sequenced input: blood. The sequence was obtained from a person aged 18 to 70 in good health. The CDR3: CASSGTGDTGELFF. The CDR3 bases are TGTGCCAGCAGTGGGACAGGGGACACCGGGGAGCTGTTTTTT.